These 17 T cell receptor beta chains were all obtained from the same sample, sequenced in a study of regulatory T cells in long-lasting Graves disease. Described time point: newly diagnosed GD, antithyroid drugs for less than 3 months. PBMCs were the source of the RNA used for TCR sequencing. Libraries of TCR beta came from iRepertoire HTBI primers plus Arm-PCR of CDR3 regions. Via MiXCR, TCRdb re-called the multiplex PCR reads, giving one row per CDR3 protein. This sample carries approximately 440,000 distinct CDR3 sequences, around 15% of them seen once, and the ten largest clones take 12%. These records were also assigned to another study, of T cells in Graves' hyperthyroidism and ophthalmopathy.

The sequencing used peripheral blood mononuclear cells (PBMCs), collected at new diagnosis, from a patient treated with antithyroid drugs. The origin of the receptors is a man in his forties with Graves disease.

This clonotype was detected ten times or more. The chain has TRBV12-3 or TRBV12-4 and TRBJ1-2; D gene unclear. V lost 6 bases and J 2 bases, leaving 10 bases between the germline ends. The CDR3 length is 13 residues. The CDR3: CASSSGNNYGYTF. CDR3 nucleotides: TGTGCCAGCAGCTCCGGGAACAACTATGGCTACACCTTC.

This clonotype came up many times. The chain joins TRBV6-5 to TRBJ1-2; no firm D call. CDR1 and CDR2 from the germline V gene are MNHEY and SVGAGI. V gave up 0 bases and J gave up 4 bases, with 12 bases separating them. The CDR3 contains 15 residues. The CDR3 DNA reads as TGTGCCAGCAGTTACTCGAGGAGACGGGGCTATGGCTACACCTTC. Its protein is CASSYSRRRGYGYTF.

This clonotype has just a few counts. The V gene is TRBV5-5, the J gene TRBJ1-2; D unresolved. V was cut by 2 bases and J by 3 bases, with 8 bases left in between. This CDR3 comprises 13 residues. Looked up from germline, CDR1 is SGHKS and CDR2 is YYEKEE (reference sequence). Written as DNA, the CDR3 is TGTGCCAGCAGCTTAGGTCAGGACTATGGCTACACCTTC. Translating gives CASSLGQDYGYTF.

This clonotype was counted between two and nine times. The chain employs TRBV30 and TRBJ2-7, with 9 bases lining up with TRBD1. The V gene's germline CDR1 is GTSNPN and CDR2 SVGIG (reference sequence). This CDR3 is built from 15 residues. V was pared by 3 bases and J by 6 bases, with 12 bases of the junction left unmatched. The CDR3 bases are TGTGCCTGGAGCCCGAGCCGACAGGGGGGCCCCGAGCAGTACTTC. Encoded protein: CAWSPSRQGGPEQYF.

This clonotype was seen at least ten times. V gene TRBV20-1 combines with J gene TRBJ2-3; D gene uncertain. Germline lookup yields CDR1 DFQATT and CDR2 SNEGSKA (reference sequence). The CDR3 extends over 14 amino acids. Deletions cut 1 base from V and 2 bases from J, with 10 bases between. The CDR3 DNA sequence: TGCAGTGCTAGAGGGCTGGAGAACACAGATACGCAGTATTTT. The encoded protein is CSARGLENTDTQYF.

Concerning this clonotype: This may arise from a read error, as a much more abundant clone is one base away. The V call is TRBV29-1, the J call TRBJ2-5, with D uncertain. The CDR3 runs to 14 residues. Germline V lookup: CDR1 SQVTM, CDR2 ANQGSEA. Here the CDR3 reads CSVQDGQRQETRYF. CDR3 sequence (DNA): TGCAGCGTCCAGGACGGGCAACGACAAGAGACCCGGTACTTC.

The chain employs TRBV6-1 and TRBJ2-3; TRBD1 matches at 7 bases. Germline loops: CDR1 MNHNS, CDR2 SASEGT. The V segment lost 4 bases and the J segment 4 bases; nucleotides outside the gene matches: 5. This CDR3 spans 14 amino acids. DNA of the CDR3: TGTGCCAGCAGTGTACAGGGGCGGGCAGATACGCAGTATTTT. Amino acid sequence: CASSVQGRADTQYF.

In its sample, this clonotype was seen many times. The chain couples TRBV5-1 to TRBJ2-3; 8 nucleotides line up with TRBD2. J gave up 1 base and V 1 base, and 2 bases lay outside the gene matches. This CDR3 is 15 amino acids long. Germline V gene lookup returns CDR1 SGHRS and CDR2 YFSETQ. The CDR3 is CASSLLTSGTDTQYF. For the CDR3, the DNA is TGCGCCAGCAGCTTGTTGACTAGCGGCACAGATACGCAGTATTTT. The whole variable domain, remainder taken from reference TRBV5-1 and TRBJ2-3, is KAGVTQTPRYLIKTRGQQVTLSCSPISGHRSVSWYQQTPGQGLQFLFEYFSETQRNKGNFPGRFSGRQFSNSRSEMNVSTLELGDSALYLCASSLLTSGTDTQYFGPGTRLTVL.

This clonotype was recorded many times. The chain carries TRBV28 and TRBJ2-1; D is unresolved. V lost 5 bases, J lost 2 bases, and 13 bases lay in between. This CDR3 contains 15 residues. Looked up from germline, CDR1 is MDHEN and CDR2 is SYDVKM. CDR3 residues: CASSPGRTAYNEQFF. The CDR3 bases are TGTGCCAGCAGTCCCGGACGTACTGCCTACAATGAGCAGTTCTTC. The variable domain in full, completed from reference TRBV28 and TRBJ2-1, reads DVKVTQSSRYLVKRTGEKVFLECVQDMDHENMFWYRQDPGLGLRLIYFSYDVKMKEKGDIPEGYSVSREKKERFSLILESASTNQTSMYLCASSPGRTAYNEQFFGPGTRLTVL.

The genes are TRBV6-2 or TRBV6-3 and TRBJ1-3; weak D call: TRBD1 (6 bases). The CDR3 spans 16 residues. CDR1 is MNHEY and CDR2 is SVGEGT in the germline V gene. V was cut by 5 bases and J by 4 bases, with 18 bases left in between. As DNA, the CDR3 is TGTGCCAGCAGTCGATACCTACAGGGAGGAGGAAACACCATATATTTT. It yields the protein CASSRYLQGGGNTIYF.

At least ten counts were recorded for this clonotype. The chain recombines TRBV11-2 with TRBJ2-2; the match to TRBD2 covers 7 bases. Germline loops: CDR1 SGHAT, CDR2 FQNNGV. The junction had 6 bases not matched to a gene; V was cut back by 8 bases and J by 0 bases. The CDR3 runs 15 residues. DNA for the CDR3: TGTGCCAGCGGAACCGGGACTACGAACACCGGGGAGCTGTTTTTT. Encoded protein: CASGTGTTNTGELFF. Filled out from reference TRBV11-2 and TRBJ2-2, the complete variable domain reads EAGVAQSPRYKIIEKRQSVAFWCNPISGHATLYWYQQILGQGPKLLIQFQNNGVVDDSQLPKDRFSAERLKGVDSTLKIQPAKLEDSAVYLCASGTGTTNTGELFFGEGSRLTVL.

In its sample, this clonotype was seen many times. V and J are TRBV28 and TRBJ2-7, with 7 bases identical to TRBD2. V was pared by 6 bases and J by 0 bases, with 8 bases of the junction left unmatched. Germline V gene data show CDR1 as MDHEN and CDR2 as SYDVKM. This CDR3 has 15 residues. The CDR3: CASRSSAGFSYEQYF. The CDR3 nucleotides read TGTGCCAGCAGATCATCAGCGGGGTTCTCCTACGAGCAGTACTTC. The entire variable domain, with the rest obtained from reference TRBV28 and TRBJ2-7, is as follows: DVKVTQSSRYLVKRTGEKVFLECVQDMDHENMFWYRQDPGLGLRLIYFSYDVKMKEKGDIPEGYSVSREKKERFSLILESASTNQTSMYLCASRSSAGFSYEQYFGPGTRLTVT.

This clonotype was seen at least ten times. The rearrangement links TRBV12-3 or TRBV12-4 to TRBJ1-1, with D unclear. V was trimmed by 3 bases and J by 1 base, leaving 6 bases between them. The CDR3 loop spans 13 amino acids. CDR3 DNA: TGTGCCAGCAGTTTCACAGAGAACACTGAAGCTTTCTTT. It encodes CASSFTENTEAFF.

The sample holds many counts of this clonotype. This sequence joins TRBV11-3 and TRBJ1-2, with 10 bases aligning to TRBD1. V gave up 1 base and J gave up 0 bases; unmatched junction bases: 8. The CDR3 spans 18 residues. Germline V lookup: CDR1 SGHNT, CDR2 YENEEA. The CDR3 DNA is TGTGCCAGCAGCTTAGCTCGGGACAGGGGACAAACTAACTATGGCTACACCTTC. As protein: CASSLARDRGQTNYGYTF.

As concerns this clonotype: This may be a read error: a much more frequent sequence differs by one nucleotide. This rearrangement joins TRBV27 to TRBJ2-5; the match to TRBD2 covers 8 bases. Germline assignment: CDR1 MNHEY and CDR2 SMNVEV (reference sequence). The CDR3 is made up of 17 amino acids. The V gene end was trimmed by 1 base and the J gene end by 11 bases; junction bases not matched to a gene: 18. CDR3 sequence (DNA): TGTGCCAGCAGTTTATGGTCCGCGGGGGGCGCCTACAATGAGCAGTACTTC. Protein sequence: CASSLWSAGGAYNEQYF.

This chain connects TRBV6-2 or TRBV6-3 to TRBJ2-3; D ambiguous. The germline V and J ends were trimmed by 2 bases and 0 bases, with 6 bases remaining between them. The CDR3 runs to 14 residues. In germline, CDR1 is MNHEY, CDR2 SVGEGT. In nucleotides, the CDR3 is TGTGCCAGCAGTTACGAGTTCAGCACAGATACGCAGTATTTT. Translated, it gives CASSYEFSTDTQYF.

This clonotype was recorded at least ten times. V gene TRBV28 combines with J gene TRBJ1-2; TRBD1 might be the D (5 bases). The CDR3 spans 15 residues. The germline V and J ends were trimmed by 4 bases and 6 bases, with 18 bases remaining between them. The V gene's germline CDR1 is MDHEN and CDR2 SYDVKM. Here the CDR3 DNA reads TGTGCCAGCAGTTCTCGGAGGCGACAGCTCCATGGCTACACCTTC. As protein: CASSSRRRQLHGYTF.